The 11 T cell receptor beta chains below were found in one sample sequenced in a study of CD8+ T cells in alopecia areata. Sorting used CD4, CD8alpha, NKG2D, NKG2ACE and other markers on pooled cutaneous lymph node cells. It was cDNA, reverse transcribed from extracted RNA, that served as the sequencing template. This table comes from immunoSEQ multiplex PCR, and its TCRdb copy is limited to in-frame clones, with some not included. The sample has 290,000 or so clones, none seen only once; the top ten hold about 1.1%. The source material was CD4+ T cells sorted from a lymph node. These receptor sequences come from a C3H/HeJ mouse with alopecia areata. MHC haplotype here: H2-k.

This clone was seen a few times. The genes are named according to mouse. The read stops 3 residues short of the end of the CDR3; the missing end is completed from the germline J gene. The rearrangement uses TRBV13-2 and TRBJ1-6; unclear D gene. TRBJ1-6 is sorted into the ORF group, with uncertain function. The CDR3 loop spans 14 amino acids. Deletions cut 1 base from V and 4 bases from J, with 6 bases between. Germline CDR1 is NNHNN and CDR2 is SYGAGS (reference sequence). CDR3 amino acids: CASGDPLYNSPLYF. CDR3 bases read: TGTGCCAGCGGTGATCCACTTTATAATTCGCCC.

This clone was seen repeatedly, ten times or more. Germline and genes: mouse. The read finishes 4 residues shy of the CDR3 end, and the germline J gene is used to complete it. This chain links TRBV1 with TRBJ2-2; D may be TRBD1 (6 bases). The CDR3 covers 12 residues. Germline V lookup: CDR1 NSQYPW, CDR2 LRSPGD (reference sequence). V was shortened by 8 bases and J by 2 bases, with 6 bases between the two germline ends. The part of the CDR3 DNA that was read is TGCACCTGCGGACAGAACACCGGG. Translated, it gives CTCGQNTG. The entire CDR3 sequence reads CTCGQNTGQLYF.

This clone was seen a handful of times. The listed genes are named as in mouse. The read terminates 4 residues ahead of where the CDR3 ends, so the germline J gene completes it. The sample contains more than one DNA sequence encoding this CDR3. The V call is TRBV31, the J call TRBJ2-3; the D gene is possibly TRBD1 (7 bases). V was clipped by 5 bases and J by 0 bases, with 15 bases between them. This CDR3 has 15 residues. Germline values: CDR1 GKSSPN, CDR2 SITVG. CDR3 sequence: CAWSPQGTSAETLYF. The covered CDR3 bases are TGTGCCTGGTCCCCACAGGGGACTAGTGCAGAA.

This clone was seen a few times. The genes and germline here are from mouse. The read gets to within 3 residues of the CDR3 end, and the germline J gene fills in the rest. The chain has TRBV19 and TRBJ1-6; TRBD1 matches at 11 bases. TRBJ1-6 is identified as an open reading frame with a role that is uncertain. The CDR3 has 15 residues. With 4 bases clipped from V and 5 bases from J, the junction kept 2 bases outside the gene matches. Germline assignment: CDR1 FNHDT and CDR2 SITEND (reference sequence). CDR3 loop: CASSPGQGDNSPLYF. CDR3 bases read: TGTGCCAGCAGTCCGGGACAGGGGGATAATTCGCCC.

There are a few counts of this clone. Genes here carry mouse names. The CDR3 is CAWSQPGQSAETLYF. The part of the CDR3 DNA that was read is TGTGCCTGGAGTCAACCGGGACAGAGTGCAGAA. V usage is TRBV31 and J usage is TRBJ2-3; 7 positions agree with TRBD1. The CDR3 end is not reached by the read, which stops 4 residues before it; the germline J gene fills it in. V gave up 1 base and J gave up 0 bases; unmatched junction bases: 4. Germline V gives CDR1 GKSSPN, CDR2 SITVG. CDR3 length equals 15 residues.

A few counts support this clone. These gene names are mouse names. The read terminates 4 residues before the CDR3 end, so the remaining end is supplied by the germline J gene. Other DNA sequences in this sample translate to the same CDR3. This sequence joins TRBV19 and TRBJ2-1; D perhaps matches TRBD2 (6 bases). Trimming left V 1 base short and J 1 base short, with 6 bases between. CDR1 and CDR2 from the germline V gene are FNHDT and SITEND (reference sequence). The CDR3 is made up of 14 amino acids. The sequenced part of the CDR3 DNA is TGTGCCAGCAGTATAACTGGGAACTATGCT. The encoded protein is CASSITGNYA. In full, the CDR3 is CASSITGNYAEQFF.

On this clone itself: Genes here carry mouse names. The sequence runs out 4 residues before the end of the CDR3; the remainder is reconstructed from the germline J gene. Other DNA sequences in this specimen translate into the identical CDR3. This sequence joins TRBV13-1 and TRBJ2-2; 9 nucleotides match TRBD2. Germline values: CDR1 NSHNY, CDR2 SYGAGN. Losses at the gene ends were 1 base for V and 0 bases for J; bases not matched to a gene: 1. The CDR3 is 16 amino acids. The covered CDR3 bases are TGTGCCAGCAGTGATTCTGGGGGGGCAAACACCGGG. It specifies CASSDSGGANTG. The whole CDR3 is CASSDSGGANTGQLYF.

Worth noting for this clone: The gene symbols are mouse symbols. The sequenced part of the CDR3 DNA is TGTGCCTGGAGTATCACTGGGGGGGCGCGGGCAGAA. It encodes CAWSITGGARAE. The entire CDR3 reads CAWSITGGARAETLYF. The chain couples TRBV31 to TRBJ2-3; 11 bases map to TRBD2. The read ends 4 residues shy of where the CDR3 ends; the end is completed using the germline J gene. The trim removed 2 bases at V and 3 bases at J, leaving 7 bases unmatched. The germline V gene encodes CDR1 GKSSPN and CDR2 SITVG. This CDR3 is built from 16 residues.

Note on this clone: Mouse gene names and germline throughout. The CDR3 end falls 4 residues outside the read, so it is completed with the germline J gene. The genes are TRBV17 and TRBJ2-7; perhaps TRBD2 as D (6 bases). There are 13 residues in the CDR3. The germline V gene has CDR1 MNHDT and CDR2 YYDKIL. V was clipped by 1 base and J by 3 bases, with 7 bases between them. The covered CDR3 bases are TGTGCTAGCAGTAGAGCCTGGGGCTAT. Encoded protein: CASSRAWGY. The whole CDR3 sequence is CASSRAWGYEQYF.

Points on this clone: Gene names denote mouse genes. The read gets to within 3 residues of the CDR3 end, and the germline J gene fills in the rest. V gene TRBV19 combines with J gene TRBJ1-6; D perhaps matches TRBD1 (5 bases). TRBJ1-6 carries the ORF label, with uncertain function. The CDR3 is 15 amino acids. The V end was cut by 2 bases, the J end by 0 bases, with 6 bases between. Germline lookup yields CDR1 FNHDT and CDR2 SITEND (reference sequence). The CDR3 region is CASSMDISYNSPLYF. CDR3 DNA (partial): TGTGCCAGCAGTATGGACATTTCCTATAATTCGCCC.

Points on this clone: Germline and genes: mouse. CDR3 protein: CASSNRGSGTEVFF. CDR3 DNA, as far as it was read: TGTGCCAGCAGCAACAGGGGGAGCGGCACA. The rearrangement links TRBV13-1 to TRBJ1-1; 8 positions match TRBD1. Read data end 4 residues before the CDR3 end; the end is taken from the germline J gene. The CDR3 has 14 residues. Germline V gene sequence: CDR1 NSHNY, CDR2 SYGAGN. J was trimmed by 4 bases and V by 5 bases; bases with no gene match: 7.